This entry lists 14 T cell receptor beta chains sequenced from one sample in a study of cytomegalovirus exposure and HLA in healthy donors. PCR employed 60 Vbeta and 13 Jbeta primers. Some clones are missing from TCRdb's copy, which holds only in-frame ones; the method was immunoSEQ multiplex PCR. The sample shows 200,000 to 250,000 clones, about 75% of them seen only once. The sequencing sample was made of PBMCs. These receptor sequences come from a woman in her 30s in good health and CMV-seronegative.

The chain is built from TRBV30 and TRBJ1-5; no firm D call. V was clipped by 0 bases and J by 8 bases, with 11 bases between them. Germline CDR1 is GTSNPN and CDR2 is SVGIG (reference sequence). The CDR3 runs 13 residues. The CDR3 region is CAWSVPAPEPQHF. CDR3 DNA sequence: TGTGCCTGGAGTGTACCCGCGCCGGAGCCCCAGCATTTT.

This clone was seen only a few times. The chain couples TRBV14 to TRBJ1-1, with 10 bases fitting TRBD1. CDR3 size: 15 residues. Germline lookup yields CDR1 SGHDN and CDR2 FVKESK. V shed 4 bases and J 5 bases; nucleotides not matched to a gene: 7. The CDR3 region has the DNA TGTGCCAGCAGCCCGGCGGGACAGGGGCATACTGAAGCTTTCTTT. Protein: CASSPAGQGHTEAFF.

The V call is TRBV30, the J call TRBJ1-1; 7 nucleotides match TRBD1. This CDR3 has 13 amino acids. J was trimmed by 5 bases and V by 2 bases; bases with no gene match: 5. Germline CDR1 is GTSNPN and CDR2 is SVGIG (reference sequence). As DNA, the CDR3 is TGTGCCTGGAGTCCCCCAGGGGGGACTGAAGCTTTCTTT. It codes for CAWSPPGGTEAFF.

This clone showed up just a few times. The chain couples TRBV7-9 to TRBJ2-7; 7 bases are shared with TRBD2. CDR3 length: 12 residues. The V gene end was trimmed by 4 bases and the J gene end by 3 bases; junction bases not matched to a gene: 0. Germline values: CDR1 SEHNR, CDR2 FQNEAQ (reference sequence). The CDR3, as DNA: TGTGCCAGCAGCTGGGGGGGCTACGAGCAGTACTTC. Translation: CASSWGGYEQYF.

The chain links TRBV6-6 to TRBJ2-3; D not resolved. CDR1 is MNHNY, CDR2 SVGAGI, per germline (reference sequence). This CDR3 contains 14 residues. The V gene lost 6 bases and the J gene lost 0 bases, with 10 bases spanning the gap. The chain's CDR3 is CASSFGLSTDTQYF. The DNA for the CDR3 is TGTGCCAGCAGCTTCGGTTTAAGCACAGATACGCAGTATTTT.

The rearrangement links TRBV5-6 to TRBJ1-2; no clear D. The CDR3 contains 13 residues. Germline lookup yields CDR1 SGHDT and CDR2 YYEEEE. V shed 1 base and J shed 6 bases, with 10 bases lying between them. CDR3 loop: CASSLNMEDGYTF. The CDR3 nucleotides are TGTGCCAGCAGCTTGAACATGGAGGATGGCTACACCTTC.

This clone has a single count. The genes are TRBV9 and TRBJ2-7; D is perhaps TRBD1 (6 bases). The CDR3 is made up of 15 amino acids. In germline, CDR1 is SGDLS, CDR2 YYNGEE. V was shortened by 0 bases and J by 0 bases, with 10 bases between the two germline ends. The CDR3, as DNA: TGTGCCAGCAGCGTAGAAGGACAGAGCTCCTACGAGCAGTACTTC. This sequence encodes CASSVEGQSSYEQYF.

On this clone itself: This sample includes further DNA sequences coding for the same CDR3. The chain combines TRBV7-6 with TRBJ1-1; D uncertain. Trimming took off 5 bases at V and 1 base at J, with 8 bases between the two ends. This CDR3 comprises 13 residues. Germline lookup yields CDR1 SGHVS and CDR2 FNYEAQ. The CDR3 loop reads CASSLNTNTEAFF. DNA of the CDR3: TGTGCCAGCAGCCTAAATACGAACACTGAAGCTTTCTTT.

This clone was counted once. The chain has TRBV6-6 and TRBJ1-2; TRBD1 matches 10 bases. Germline V gene lookup returns CDR1 MNHNY and CDR2 SVGAGI (reference sequence). The CDR3 consists of 15 residues. V lost 2 bases and J lost 2; bases outside the gene matches: 2. CDR3 sequence: CASSYGTGVNYGYTF. The DNA for the CDR3 is TGTGCCAGCAGTTACGGGACAGGGGTCAACTATGGCTACACCTTC.

The J gene is TRBJ1-5, the V gene TRBV2; no reliable D call. V lost 0 bases, J lost 5 bases, and 8 bases lay in between. Germline lookup yields CDR1 SNHLY and CDR2 FYNNEI. The CDR3 has 14 residues. The CDR3 DNA reads as TGTGCCAGCAGTGAAGCGTACTCCCATCAGCCCCAGCATTTT. Translation gives CASSEAYSHQPQHF.

This clone was picked up a small number of times. The chain links TRBV2 to TRBJ2-3; D possibly corresponds to TRBD1 (5 bases). The V and J ends lost 2 bases and 4 bases respectively, with 13 bases between them. Germline loops: CDR1 SNHLY, CDR2 FYNNEI. The CDR3 totals 15 residues. The CDR3 here is CASSERQGAADTQYF. Here the CDR3 DNA reads TGTGCCAGCAGTGAAAGGCAGGGCGCGGCAGATACGCAGTATTTT. Complete variable domain (other parts from reference TRBV2 and TRBJ2-3): EPEVTQTPSHQVTQMGQEVILRCVPISNHLYFYWYRQILGQKVEFLVSFYNNEISEKSEIFDDQFSVERPDGSNFTLKIRSTKLEDSAMYFCASSERQGAADTQYFGPGTRLTVL.

The chain employs TRBV15 and TRBJ2-5; the match to TRBD1 covers 7 bases. Germline CDR1 reads LNHNV; CDR2 reads YYDKDF (reference sequence). The V gene end was trimmed by 5 bases and the J gene end by 1 base; junction bases not matched to a gene: 4. The CDR3 covers 14 residues. The CDR3 coding sequence is TGTGCCACCAGCCGTGGGACAGTCCAAGAGACCCAGTACTTC. The encoded protein is CATSRGTVQETQYF.

This chain links TRBV6-5 with TRBJ2-5; TRBD2 is a possible D gene (5 bases). The CDR3 sequence is 13 residues long. Germline-derived CDR1 and CDR2 are MNHEY and SVGAGI. Trimming removed 2 bases from V and 3 bases from J, with 7 bases in between. The CDR3 reads CASSYGREETQYF. As DNA, the CDR3 is TGTGCCAGCAGTTACGGGCGGGAAGAGACCCAGTACTTC.

The chain recombines TRBV2 with TRBJ1-5, with TRBD1 matching over 12 bases. CDR3 length: 16 residues. V trimming: 4 bases; J trimming: 2 bases; junction bases outside the gene matches: 3. In germline, CDR1 is SNHLY, CDR2 FYNNEI. The CDR3 coding sequence is TGTGCCAGCAGTGCAGGGACAGGGGGCGGCAATCAGCCCCAGCATTTT. Protein product: CASSAGTGGGNQPQHF.